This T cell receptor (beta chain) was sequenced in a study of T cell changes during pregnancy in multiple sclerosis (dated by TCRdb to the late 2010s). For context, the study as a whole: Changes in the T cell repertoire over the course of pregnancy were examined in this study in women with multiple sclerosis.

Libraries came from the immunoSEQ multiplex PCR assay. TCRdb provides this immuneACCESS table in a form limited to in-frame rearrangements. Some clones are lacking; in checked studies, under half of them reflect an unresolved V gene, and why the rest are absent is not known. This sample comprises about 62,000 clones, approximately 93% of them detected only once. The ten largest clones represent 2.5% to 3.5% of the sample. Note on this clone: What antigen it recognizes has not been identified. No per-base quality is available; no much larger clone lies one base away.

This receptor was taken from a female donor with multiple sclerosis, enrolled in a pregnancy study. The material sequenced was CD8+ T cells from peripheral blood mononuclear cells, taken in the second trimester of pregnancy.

The nucleotides read TGTGCCAGCAGTGAAGGGACTAGTAGATTCACAGATACGCAGTATTTT. It encodes CASSEGTSRFTDTQYF. The chain employs TRBV25-1 and TRBJ2-3, with 8 bases aligning to TRBD2. The CDR3 goes from the cysteine to the phenylalanine over 16 residues. The retained sequence is limited to the CDR3, 48 bases, with the frame set at the first base. The germline V gene specifies MGHDK as CDR1 and SYGVNS as CDR2. V trim: 2 bases; J trim: 2 bases; unmatched bases: 6.